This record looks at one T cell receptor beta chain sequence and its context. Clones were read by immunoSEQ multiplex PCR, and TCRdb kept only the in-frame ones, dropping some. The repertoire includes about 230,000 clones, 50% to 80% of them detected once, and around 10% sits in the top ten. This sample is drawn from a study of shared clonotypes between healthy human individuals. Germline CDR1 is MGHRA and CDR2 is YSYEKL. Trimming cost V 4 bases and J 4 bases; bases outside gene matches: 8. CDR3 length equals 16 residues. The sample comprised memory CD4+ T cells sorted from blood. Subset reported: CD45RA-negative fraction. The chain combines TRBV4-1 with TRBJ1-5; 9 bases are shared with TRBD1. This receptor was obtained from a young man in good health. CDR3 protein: CASSLTSGQGNQPQHF. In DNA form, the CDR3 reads TGCGCCAGCAGCCTTACCTCGGGACAGGGTAATCAGCCCCAGCATTTT.